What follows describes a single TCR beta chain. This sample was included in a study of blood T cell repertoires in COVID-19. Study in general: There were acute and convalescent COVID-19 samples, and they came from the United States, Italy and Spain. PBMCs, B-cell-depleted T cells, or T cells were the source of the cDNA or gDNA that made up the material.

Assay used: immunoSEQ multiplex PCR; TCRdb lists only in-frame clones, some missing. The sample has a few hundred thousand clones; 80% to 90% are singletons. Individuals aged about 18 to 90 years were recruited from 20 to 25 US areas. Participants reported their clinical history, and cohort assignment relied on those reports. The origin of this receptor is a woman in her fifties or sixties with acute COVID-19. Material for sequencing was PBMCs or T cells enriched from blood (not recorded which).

The CDR3 is CASSDSWRNIQYF. As DNA, the CDR3 is TGTGCCAGCAGTGATTCGTGGAGAAACATTCAGTACTTC. The rearrangement joins TRBV6-1 to TRBJ2-4; no clear D. V was cut by 3 bases and J by 6 bases, with 9 bases left in between. CDR1 is MNHNS and CDR2 is SASEGT in the germline V gene. CDR3 size: 13 residues.